This T cell receptor (beta chain) was identified in a study of cytomegalovirus exposure and HLA in healthy donors. Broader study findings: Highly shared variants forming one cluster were likely a sequencing artifact. Reportedly, TCR beta sequences accurately predicted HLA-A and HLA-B alleles in most subjects. Altogether, some 170 TCR beta chains were recorded as cytomegalovirus-associated.

The V end lost 5 bases, the J end lost 4 bases, and 8 bases lay between the germline ends. This CDR3 region has 13 residues. Germline lookup yields CDR1 MNHEY and CDR2 SVGAGI. Worth noting for this clone: Its antigen is currently unknown.

PCR was performed using 60 Vbeta and 13 Jbeta primers. Clones were read by immunoSEQ multiplex PCR, and TCRdb kept only the in-frame ones, dropping some. Counted here are about 120,000 clones, roughly 80% occurring once; the ten biggest clones make up 8.8%. The chain couples TRBV6-5 to TRBJ2-2; no firm D call. The receptor comes from a female donor in good health and CMV-seropositive. The sample was PBMCs. DNA for the CDR3: TGTGCCAGCAGTGTTACAAGCACCGGGGAGCTGTTTTTT. It specifies CASSVTSTGELFF.